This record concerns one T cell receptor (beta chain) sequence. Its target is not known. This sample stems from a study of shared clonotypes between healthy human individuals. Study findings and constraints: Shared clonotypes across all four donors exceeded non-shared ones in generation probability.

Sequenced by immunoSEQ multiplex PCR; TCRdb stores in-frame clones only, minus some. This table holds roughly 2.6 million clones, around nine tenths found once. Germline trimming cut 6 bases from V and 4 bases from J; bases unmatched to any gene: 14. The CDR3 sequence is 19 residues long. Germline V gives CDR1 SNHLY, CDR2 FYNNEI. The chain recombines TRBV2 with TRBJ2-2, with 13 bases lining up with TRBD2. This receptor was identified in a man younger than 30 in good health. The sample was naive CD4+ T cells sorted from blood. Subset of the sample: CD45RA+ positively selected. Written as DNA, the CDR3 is TGTGCCAGCAGACGGATAGCCGGGACTAGCGGGACCGGCACCGGGGAGCTGTTTTTT. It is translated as CASRRIAGTSGTGTGELFF. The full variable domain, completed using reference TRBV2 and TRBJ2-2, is EPEVTQTPSHQVTQMGQEVILRCVPISNHLYFYWYRQILGQKVEFLVSFYNNEISEKSEIFDDQFSVERPDGSNFTLKIRSTKLEDSAMYFCASRRIAGTSGTGTGELFFGEGSRLTVL.